These 12 T cell receptor beta chains share one sample of origin, sequenced in a study of T cells in Graves' hyperthyroidism and ophthalmopathy (dated by TCRdb to the late 2010s). Libraries were constructed by multiplex PCR. Sequencing relied on an Illumina HiSeq 2000. TCR beta CDR3 regions were amplified from RNA transcripts. The TCR CDR3 was subjected to a first round of RT-PCR using the HTBI primer set and the Qiagen OneStep RT-PCR kit. The public reads were reanalyzed by TCRdb: fastp trimming at Q25, MiXCR alignment, in-frame beta chains only. Rows with a matching CDR3 protein are joined into one entry that keeps the most common DNA and genes. The sample profile shows 500,000 to 650,000 distinct CDR3 sequences; approximately 14% of them were found once. The ten largest clones represent approximately 14% of the sample. Material for sequencing was blood. These receptors were obtained from a woman in her thirties or forties with Graves' hyperthyroidism.

This clonotype was observed a few times. The V call is TRBV18, the J call TRBJ1-1, with D maybe TRBD1 (6 bases). The CDR3 covers 16 residues. V lost 0 bases and J lost 3, with 14 bases in between. Germline assignment: CDR1 KGHSH and CDR2 LQKENI. DNA for the CDR3: TGTGCCAGCTCACCACCCACGGGGGGCGTTCACACTGAAGCTTTCTTT. Protein: CASSPPTGGVHTEAFF. Based on the CDR3 plus reference TRBV18 and TRBJ1-1, the full variable domain is NAGVMQNPRHLVRRRGQEARLRCSPMKGHSHVYWYRQLPEEGLKFMVYLQKENIIDESGMPKERFSAEFPKEGPSILRIQQVVRGDSAAYFCASSPPTGGVHTEAFFGQGTRLTVV.

CDR3 loop: CASSLTGPAGWNTEAFF. CDR3 DNA: TGTGCCAGCTCACTGACAGGCCCCGCGGGCTGGAACACTGAAGCTTTCTTT. The J gene is TRBJ1-1, the V gene TRBV18; D possibly corresponds to TRBD1 (6 bases). Germline V gene data show CDR1 as KGHSH and CDR2 as LQKENI. Deletions cut 4 bases from V and 1 base from J, with 19 bases between. The CDR3 runs 17 residues.

This clonotype was picked up a small number of times. The chain employs TRBV20-1 and TRBJ2-1; 11 bases are a match to TRBD2. This CDR3 is built from 17 residues. Per germline, CDR1 DFQATT and CDR2 SNEGSKA (reference sequence). V shed 5 bases, J shed 5 bases, and the junction held 14 bases outside the gene matches. The CDR3 DNA reads TGCAGTGCTTTACGTAGCGGGAGGGCACTAGAAAACAATGAGCAGTTCTTC. It is translated as CSALRSGRALENNEQFF.

Of note for this clonotype: Since the CDR3 does not end with the conserved phenylalanine or tryptophan, this likely comes from a read error. This sequence joins TRBV5-1 and TRBJ2-2; 7 bases match TRBD1. The CDR3 has 14 residues. Looked up from germline, CDR1 is SGHRS and CDR2 is YFSETQ. V lost 5 bases and J lost 2; bases outside the gene matches: 3. The CDR3 is CASRRDSNTGELFL. Written as DNA, the CDR3 is TGCGCCAGCAGAAGGGACAGTAACACCGGGGAGCTGTTTCTT.

The sample holds many counts of this clonotype. V usage is TRBV15 and J usage is TRBJ2-1; 11 bases are a match to TRBD1. CDR1 is LNHNV, CDR2 YYDKDF, per germline (reference sequence). Losses at the gene ends were 5 bases for V and 7 bases for J; bases not matched to a gene: 7. There are 15 residues in the CDR3. The CDR3, as DNA: TGTGCCACCAGCGGGGACAGGGGGAGGTCGAATGAGCAGTTCTTC. This gives the protein CATSGDRGRSNEQFF.

This clonotype was seen ten or more times. The chain joins TRBV28 to TRBJ2-3; no clear D. Germline loops: CDR1 MDHEN, CDR2 SYDVKM. The CDR3 spans 16 residues. The V and J ends lost 4 bases and 4 bases respectively, with 18 bases between them. Here the CDR3 reads CASSSRSLYSSDTQYF. The CDR3 nucleotides read TGTGCCAGCAGTTCTAGATCACTATACAGCTCAGATACGCAGTATTTT.

V usage is TRBV27 and J usage is TRBJ2-3, with 8 bases that match TRBD2. The germline V gene encodes CDR1 MNHEY and CDR2 SMNVEV (reference sequence). The CDR3 spans 15 residues. J was trimmed by 1 base and V by 7 bases; bases with no gene match: 7. CDR3 region: CASMPTGLGTDTQYF. DNA for the CDR3: TGTGCCAGCATGCCGACGGGACTAGGCACAGATACGCAGTATTTT.

This clonotype was observed many times. V usage is TRBV4-1 and J usage is TRBJ2-3, with a possible D match to TRBD2 (6 bases). This CDR3 has 16 amino acids. The germline V gene has CDR1 MGHRA and CDR2 YSYEKL. Trimming removed 0 bases at V and 3 bases at J, with 13 bases between. CDR3 nucleotides: TGCGCCAGCAGCCAAGACGGGGACTCGGTGACAGATACGCAGTATTTT. It is translated as CASSQDGDSVTDTQYF.

This clonotype was counted at least ten times. The chain employs TRBV27 and TRBJ2-4; perhaps TRBD1 as D (6 bases). This CDR3 has 14 amino acids. Trimming removed 5 bases from V and 9 bases from J, with 17 bases in between. Germline CDR1 reads MNHEY; CDR2 reads SMNVEV (reference sequence). CDR3 loop: CASSPRQEFVIQYF. The CDR3 coding sequence is TGTGCCAGCAGTCCCAGACAGGAGTTCGTCATTCAGTACTTC.

The CDR3 DNA reads as TGCAGTGCTACCGGGACAGGAATGGGTTACGAGCAGTACTTC. Protein sequence: CSATGTGMGYEQYF. This sequence joins TRBV20-1 and TRBJ2-7; 8 bases agree with TRBD1. Trimming at V came to 4 bases and at J to 4 bases, leaving 9 bases not matched to a gene. CDR1 and CDR2 from the germline V gene are DFQATT and SNEGSKA (reference sequence). This CDR3 has 14 residues.

The rearrangement uses TRBV6-6 and TRBJ2-5; 12 bases fit TRBD2. Germline-derived CDR1 and CDR2 are MNHNY and SVGAGI (reference sequence). V lost 0 bases and J lost 12; bases outside the gene matches: 8. The CDR3 spans 15 residues. CDR3 coding DNA: TGTGCCAGCAGTTACTCCCCTAGCGGGAGGGTCCGGGAGTACTTC. As protein: CASSYSPSGRVREYF.

The V call is TRBV2, the J call TRBJ1-5; no firm D call. Trimming shortened V by 4 bases and J by 0 bases, and 7 bases separated the two germline ends. CDR3 length: 14 amino acids. Germline V gene sequence: CDR1 SNHLY, CDR2 FYNNEI. The CDR3 region has the DNA TGTGCCAGCAGTGGCGACACTAGCAATCAGCCCCAGCATTTT. Amino acids: CASSGDTSNQPQHF.